This TCR beta chain was observed in a study of PD-1 blockade in classical Hodgkin lymphoma. In regard to this clone: The antigen is undetermined.

Using immunoSEQ multiplex PCR, the repertoire was profiled, and TCRdb retains in-frame clones only, with some absent. The data contain 13,000 or so clones, roughly 90% of them singletons. Relapses following autologous stem cell transplantation were seen in all patients, with brentuximab vedotin exposure varying. Study-level findings and limits: In newly diagnosed patients, baseline TCR diversity was reportedly below that of healthy donors.

This CDR3 contains 13 residues. Germline CDR1 and CDR2: LNHDA and SQIVND (reference sequence). Trimming shortened V by 7 bases and J by 0 bases, and 10 bases separated the two germline ends. The sequenced sample was peripheral blood mononuclear cells (PBMCs), obtained at baseline. The TCR comes from a human donor with classical Hodgkin lymphoma. The chain links TRBV19 to TRBJ2-7; possibly TRBD2 for D (6 bases). The CDR3 region is CASTPGGSYEQYF. CDR3 sequence (DNA): TGTGCCAGTACCCCCGGGGGCTCCTACGAGCAGTACTTC.